This T cell receptor (beta chain) was retrieved from a study of CD8 T cells in Susac syndrome. RNA was extracted with the RNeasy kit, and a quantity of about 0.45 to 1 ug was reverse transcribed using random hexamers. An immunoSEQ multiplex PCR generated amplified TCR beta CDR3 products spanning 54 Vbeta and 13 Jbeta. TCRdb recomputed calls from the immunoSEQ multiplex PCR reads with MiXCR, one row per CDR3 protein. In the table there are 160,000 or so distinct CDR3 sequences, around 95% of which are singletons. This CDR3 is 13 amino acids long. V was trimmed by 2 bases and J by 4 bases, leaving 8 bases between them. Germline CDR1 reads DFQATT; CDR2 reads SNEGSKA (reference sequence). The study sequenced TCR beta in blood CD8+ and CD4+ T cells. Healthy donors constituted the control group, matched for age and sex. TEMRA cells underwent FACS enrichment and CD8+ and CD4+ T cells underwent negative isolation.

V is TRBV20-1 and J is TRBJ1-4, with D maybe TRBD1 (6 bases). Sequencing was carried out using CD4+ T cells from PBMCs. The sequence was collected from a human donor in good health. CDR3: CSARRGFNEKLFF. The DNA for the CDR3 is TGCAGTGCTAGAAGGGGGTTTAATGAAAAACTGTTTTTT.